Each of the 8 T cell receptor beta chains below was sequenced from the same sample in a study of blood T cell repertoires in COVID-19. Sequenced by immunoSEQ multiplex PCR; TCRdb stores in-frame clones only, minus some. The table has around 180,000 clones, 75% to 90% seen once. Sequenced input: peripheral blood. These receptors came from a man aged 60 to 69 with acute or convalescent COVID-19.

The V call is TRBV10-1, the J call TRBJ2-2, with 7 bases fitting TRBD2. CDR3 size: 15 residues. Trimming cost V 1 base and J 6 bases; bases outside gene matches: 5. CDR1 and CDR2 (germline): WNHNN, SYGVQD (reference sequence). CDR3 nucleotides: TGCGCCAGCAGTGAGTACCCGCGGGAGTCCGGGGAGCTGTTTTTT. Translating it yields CASSEYPRESGELFF.

This sequence joins TRBV6-1 and TRBJ2-7; 11 bases align to TRBD2. The germline V gene encodes CDR1 MNHNS and CDR2 SASEGT. The junction had 8 bases not matched to a gene; V was cut back by 0 bases and J by 4 bases. This CDR3 spans 17 amino acids. The CDR3 sequence: CASSEAFLAGGPYEQYF. CDR3 DNA: TGTGCCAGCAGTGAAGCATTCTTAGCGGGAGGGCCTTACGAGCAGTACTTC.

This chain joins TRBV6-5 and TRBJ2-7, with D perhaps matching TRBD1 (6 bases). Trimming cost V 6 bases and J 4 bases, with 13 bases left between them. Germline CDR1 and CDR2: MNHEY and SVGAGI. The CDR3 is 13 amino acids. CDR3 DNA: TGTGCCAGCAGACGGGACAATACTTACGAGCAGTACTTC. Translating it yields CASRRDNTYEQYF.

The chain employs TRBV4-1 and TRBJ1-4; D unresolved. The CDR3 loop spans 18 amino acids. Trimming pared 2 bases from V and 2 bases from J, leaving 18 bases between. CDR1 and CDR2 (germline): MGHRA, YSYEKL. In DNA, the CDR3 is TGCGCCAGCAGCCAACCCCCGGGAGCCCGTTCTACTAATGAAAAACTGTTTTTT. It codes for CASSQPPGARSTNEKLFF.

This clone showed up just a few times. V is TRBV5-6 and J is TRBJ2-7, with 10 bases aligning to TRBD2. This CDR3 has 15 residues. Germline CDR1 is SGHDT and CDR2 is YYEEEE. Trimming took 6 bases from V and 3 from J; bases not matched to a gene: 9. The CDR3 sequence is CASTLRGLARYEQYF. Here the CDR3 DNA reads TGTGCCAGCACCCTGAGGGGACTAGCGCGCTACGAGCAGTACTTC. The complete variable domain, with remaining parts taken from reference TRBV5-6 and TRBJ2-7, reads DAGVTQSPTHLIKTRGQQVTLRCSPKSGHDTVSWYQQALGQGPQFIFQYYEEEERQRGNFPDRFSGHQFPNYSSELNVNALLLGDSALYLCASTLRGLARYEQYFGPGTRLTVT.

This chain links TRBV6-5 with TRBJ2-1, with 11 bases lining up with TRBD1. V lost 3 bases to trimming and J lost 9 bases; unmatched junction nucleotides: 4. Germline V lookup: CDR1 MNHEY, CDR2 SVGAGI. This CDR3 is built from 14 residues. DNA for the CDR3: TGTGCCAGCAGTTATGGACAGGGGGCTCCTGAGCAGTTCTTC. Translating it yields CASSYGQGAPEQFF.

In its sample, this clone was seen once. V gene TRBV28 combines with J gene TRBJ2-1, with 14 bases that match TRBD2. CDR1 and CDR2 from the germline V gene are MDHEN and SYDVKM. The ends lost 6 bases at V and 7 bases at J; junction bases unmatched: 8. The CDR3 runs 16 residues. The CDR3 sequence is CASSQTGTSGSNEQFF. CDR3 coding DNA: TGTGCCAGCAGCCAAACCGGGACTAGCGGGAGTAATGAGCAGTTCTTC.

V and J are TRBV24-1 and TRBJ2-1, with a possible D match to TRBD1 (6 bases). Germline V gives CDR1 KGHDR, CDR2 SFDVKD. The CDR3 is 17 amino acids. Trimming stripped 0 bases from V and 7 bases from J, with 18 bases between. In DNA, the CDR3 is TGTGCCACCAGTGATTTGCAGGGGCGGACGGGTGGAAATGAGCAGTTCTTC. This translates into CATSDLQGRTGGNEQFF.